This T cell receptor (beta chain) was profiled in a study of blood T cell repertoires in COVID-19. Study background: Whether acute or convalescent, the COVID-19 samples came from the United States, Italy and Spain. PBMCs, B-cell-depleted T cells, or T cells provided the cDNA or gDNA that made up the material.

Per the original methods: Nucleated cell number was recorded as an estimate derived from reference gene primer amplification. The method was immunoSEQ multiplex PCR; TCRdb's version includes in-frame clones alone and lacks a portion of them. That table furnishes V, J and clone size, whereas the DNA furnished D and trimming. The sample gives 9,700 or so clones, 80% of which show up once; over 7% is in the top ten. The CDR3 covers 15 residues. Looked up from germline, CDR1 is SGHDN and CDR2 is FVKESK. Deletions cut 3 bases from V and 6 bases from J, with 14 bases between. Specimen: peripheral blood. This clonotype was obtained from a man between 65 and 80 years old with active COVID-19. The chain joins TRBV14 to TRBJ2-2; TRBD1 is a possible D gene (7 bases). In DNA form, the CDR3 reads TGTGCCAGCAGCCATCGCAGGGGGGAATCCGGGGAGCTGTTTTTT. Translated: CASSHRRGESGELFF.